This T cell receptor beta chain derives from a study of T cells after yellow fever vaccination. Study at large: Some fractions had low cell numbers, and these were prepared with SMART-Seq v4 Ultra Low Input. General study points: The booster response re-showed most primary clones: around 95% CD4, over 80% CD8. Although the secondary response was weaker, it peaked faster, at day 5 versus 15.

V dropped 8 bases and J dropped 7 bases, with 17 bases sitting between them. Germline V CDR1 and CDR2: MNHEY, SVGAGI. The length of the CDR3 is 13 residues. Template-switching 5'RACE yielded the TCR cDNA; a universal primer site and UMIs were added in the process. Each CDR3 protein gets one entry after TCRdb re-called the 5' RACE reads with MiXCR. This sample has some 240,000 distinct CDR3 sequences; 3.6% occur once, and the top ten carry around a fifth. This clonotype was counted many times. Its antigen is as yet unknown. The specimen was PBMCs, collected 15 days after the yellow fever booster vaccination. This TCR was sampled from a man aged 18 to 29 who received the YFV17D yellow fever vaccine. The V gene is TRBV6-5, the J gene TRBJ2-5; tentative D call: TRBD1 (5 bases). Here the CDR3 reads CASHDSPLGTQYF. CDR3 in DNA: TGTGCCAGCCACGACAGTCCCCTCGGGACCCAGTACTTC.